This TCR beta chain was recorded in a study of shared clonotypes between healthy human individuals (dated by TCRdb to the early 2020s). In the study overall: Three men and a couple of women, aged 18 to 49 years, made up the cohort. Per donor, three plates each were used for CD4 naive and CD4 memory, two for CD8 naive, and one for CD8 memory. Libraries were prepared and TCR repertoires were sequenced by different laboratories using diverse techniques, in order to increase sequencing depth and limit assay-specific biases. To estimate repertoire size and how much clonotype sharing occurs between individuals, the study deeply sequenced the blood TCR repertoires of several healthy adults. Leukapheresis yielded between about 0.8 and 9.5 billion PBMCs per donor. Study-wide findings and limitations: Because the study included a small number of donors, the genetic and exposure-history diversity represented was limited. Estimated clonotype richness was generally larger for naive than for memory subsets. Across a handful of donors, around 5% of naive CD4, roughly 3.5% of naive CD8, around 2.5% of memory CD4, and 0.4% of memory CD8 clonotypes were shared. Sampling was limited to blood, and TCR repertoires in tissue likely differ from TCR repertoires in blood. Compared with non-shared clonotypes, clonotypes shared by all four sorted-subset donors had higher generation probabilities. Pairwise subsampling led to the expectation that sequencing depth would affect the degree of clonotype sharing among donors. Rarefaction of sorted-subset datasets indicated incomplete sequencing despite the large sequencing depth.

Using the deep immunoSEQ assay, multiplex PCR amplified TCR CDR3 regions from genomic DNA. Extracted genomic DNA from each cell subset was distributed evenly across all wells of several immunoSEQ 96-well plates, and each plate was treated as a replicate. For sorted subsets, around 200 ng genomic DNA, equal to tens of thousands of T cell genomes, was loaded into each replicate PCR. Purified libraries were quantified with a Qubit 3.0 fluorometer, sized on a Bioanalyzer 2100, and re-quantified with the KAPA Library Quantification kit. Every immunoSEQ 96-well plate was sequenced on a dedicated single-read 150-cycle Illumina NextSeq 550 flow cell. The original methods were these. Because the immunoSEQ output included only junctional sequences and no quality scores, the filtering could not be the same as the filtering used for full-length reads. To assign V/J genes and CDR3, sequences were annotated against IMGT germline references using PyIR, a Python wrapper for IgBLAST v1.9. Reads with weak V/J assignments (E-value above 1e-6), missing CDR3, stop codons, out-of-frame junctions, or ambiguous translated residues were removed. V3J clonotypes were defined as sequences sharing the same inferred V gene, J gene, and CDR3 amino acid sequence. Percentage overlap between repertoires was computed as shared unique clonotypes divided by the size of the smaller repertoire. Three approaches were used to assess repertoire richness: RTK rarefaction, the Chao1 estimator, and Recon v2.1 estimates of unobserved clonotypes. Generation probabilities for all TCRbeta clonotypes obtained by the gDNA method from a handful of donors were computed using OLGA. TCRdb holds this immuneACCESS table with in-frame rearrangements only. Some clones are missing; in checked studies, unresolved V genes explain under half, and the rest has no known cause. V and J calls and clone size follow that table, whereas D and trimming were derived from the DNA. The sample table contains about 2 million clones; only one count was recorded for about 94% of them. The ten largest clones add up to 0.9% to 1.4% of the sample.

Comments on this clone: Its antigen remains undetermined. No base-level quality is on record; no much larger clone is a single base apart.

For the CD8 naive samples, CD45RO-negative cells were positively selected for CCR7, yielding a CD45RA+CCR7+ population from which TemRA cells were excluded. The donors were healthy, HIV-negative adults with no recently reported acute infections or vaccinations. Only Caucasian adults living in Nashville, Tennessee, USA were represented among the donors. Blood was obtained by leukapheresis, after which PBMCs were separated by Ficoll-Histopaque density gradient centrifugation and cryopreserved in liquid nitrogen vapor phase. Analytical flow cytometry was used to check the purity and quantity of each magnetically sorted T cell population. Genomic DNA was isolated from each sorted fraction and quantified by UV absorbance on a Nanodrop 2000c. The origin of this receptor is a man younger than 30 in good health. The sequenced sample was naive CD8+ T cells sorted from blood. What this sample's cell subset or site label stands for: CD45RA+CCR7+.

CDR3 reads: CASNLGPNSNTGELFF. The DNA sequence reads TGTGCCAGCAACCTAGGACCAAACTCGAACACCGGGGAGCTGTTTTTT. The sequence links TRBV7-9 to TRBJ2-2; the D gene identity is not certain. The CDR3 spans 16 residues, from the cysteine through the phenylalanine. This entry keeps only the CDR3 DNA: 48 bases, framed from base 1. V is shortened by 7 bases, J by 0 bases, and the region joining them spans 15 bases. CDR1 is given as SEHNR and CDR2 as FQNEAQ, both from the germline V gene (reference sequence).